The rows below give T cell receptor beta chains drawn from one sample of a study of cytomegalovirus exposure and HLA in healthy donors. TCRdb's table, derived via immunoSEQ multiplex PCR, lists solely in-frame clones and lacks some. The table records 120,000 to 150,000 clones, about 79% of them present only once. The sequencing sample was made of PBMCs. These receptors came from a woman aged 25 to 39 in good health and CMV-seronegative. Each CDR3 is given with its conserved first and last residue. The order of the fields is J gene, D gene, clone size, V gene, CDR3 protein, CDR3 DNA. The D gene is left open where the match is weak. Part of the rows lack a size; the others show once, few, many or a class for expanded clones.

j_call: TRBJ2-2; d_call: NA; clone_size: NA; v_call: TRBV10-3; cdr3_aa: CAISEPGIGAGELFF; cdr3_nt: TGTGCCATCAGTGAACCAGGGATCGGCGCCGGGGAGCTGTTTTTT
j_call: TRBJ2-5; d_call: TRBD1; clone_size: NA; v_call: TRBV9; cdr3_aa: CASSPRTGQETQYF; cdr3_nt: TGTGCCAGCAGCCCCCGGACAGGGCAAGAGACCCAGTACTTC
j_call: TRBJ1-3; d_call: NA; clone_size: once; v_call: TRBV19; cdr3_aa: CASSISSGNTIYF; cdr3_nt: TGTGCCAGTAGTATTTCTTCTGGAAACACCATATATTTT
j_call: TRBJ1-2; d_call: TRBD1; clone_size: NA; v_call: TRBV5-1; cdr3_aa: CASSLQGSYGYTF; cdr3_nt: TGCGCCAGCAGCTTACAGGGGTCCTACGGCTACACCTTC
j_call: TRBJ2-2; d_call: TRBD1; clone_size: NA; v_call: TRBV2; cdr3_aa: CASSEIWTGLRTGELFF; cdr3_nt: TGTGCCAGCAGTGAGATATGGACAGGTTTACGCACCGGGGAGCTGTTTTTT
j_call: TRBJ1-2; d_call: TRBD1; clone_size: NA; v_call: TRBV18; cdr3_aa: CASSPQGQGAYGYTF; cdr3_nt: TGTGCCAGCTCACCACAAGGACAGGGGGCATATGGCTACACCTTC
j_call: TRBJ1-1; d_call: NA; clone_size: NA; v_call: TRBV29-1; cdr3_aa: CSVVQEDEAFF; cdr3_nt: TGCAGCGTTGTACAGGAAGATGAAGCTTTCTTT
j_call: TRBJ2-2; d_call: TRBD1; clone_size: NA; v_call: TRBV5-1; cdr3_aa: CASSKRTTGGLGGELFF; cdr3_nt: TGCGCCAGCAGCAAAAGGACCACAGGGGGCTTGGGCGGGGAGCTGTTTTTT
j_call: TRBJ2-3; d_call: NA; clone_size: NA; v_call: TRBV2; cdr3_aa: CASSEALRIFTDTQYF; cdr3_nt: TGTGCCAGCAGTGAAGCTTTGCGGATCTTCACAGATACGCAGTATTTT
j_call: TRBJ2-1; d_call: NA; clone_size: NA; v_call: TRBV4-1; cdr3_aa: CASSQDDNRSYNEQFF; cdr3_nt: TGCGCCAGCAGCCAAGATGACAACCGCTCCTACAATGAGCAGTTCTTC
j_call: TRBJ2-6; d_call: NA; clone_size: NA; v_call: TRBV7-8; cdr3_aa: CASSLGGQGGLSGANVLTF; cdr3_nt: TGTGCCAGCAGCTTAGGCGGGCAGGGGGGTCTCTCTGGGGCCAACGTCCTGACTTTC
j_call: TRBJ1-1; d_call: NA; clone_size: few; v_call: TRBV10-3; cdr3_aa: CAISERGNTEAFF; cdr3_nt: TGTGCCATCAGTGAGCGAGGGAACACTGAAGCTTTCTTT
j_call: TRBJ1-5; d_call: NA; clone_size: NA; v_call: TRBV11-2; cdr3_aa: CASSLSYNQPQHF; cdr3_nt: TGTGCCAGCAGCTTGTCGTACAATCAGCCCCAGCATTTT
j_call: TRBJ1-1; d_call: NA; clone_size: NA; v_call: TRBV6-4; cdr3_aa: CASSTQGHYTEAFF; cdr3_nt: TGTGCCAGCAGTACCCAAGGACACTACACTGAAGCTTTCTTT
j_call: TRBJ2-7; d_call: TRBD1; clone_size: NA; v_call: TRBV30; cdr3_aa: CAWNPGDRESYEQYF; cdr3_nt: TGTGCCTGGAACCCAGGGGACAGGGAGTCCTACGAGCAGTACTTC
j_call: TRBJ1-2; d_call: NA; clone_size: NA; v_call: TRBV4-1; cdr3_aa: CASSQEAAANYGYTF; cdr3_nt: TGCGCCAGCAGCCAAGAAGCGGCAGCTAACTATGGCTACACCTTC
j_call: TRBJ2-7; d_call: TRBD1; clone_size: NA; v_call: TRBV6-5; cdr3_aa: CASSYTRPGQGNEQYF; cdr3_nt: TGTGCCAGCAGTTACACCCGTCCGGGACAGGGAAACGAGCAGTACTTC
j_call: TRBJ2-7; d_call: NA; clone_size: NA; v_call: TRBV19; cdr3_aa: CASSEPGSYEQYF; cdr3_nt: TGTGCCAGTAGCGAACCGGGTTCCTACGAGCAGTACTTC
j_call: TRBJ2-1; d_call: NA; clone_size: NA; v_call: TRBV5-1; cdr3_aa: CASSLQKPYGNEQFF; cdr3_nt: TGCGCCAGCAGCTTACAGAAGCCGTACGGAAATGAGCAGTTCTTC
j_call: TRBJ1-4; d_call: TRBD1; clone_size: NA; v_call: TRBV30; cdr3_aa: CAWSIDRGTKLFF; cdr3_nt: TGTGCCTGGAGTATTGACAGGGGAACAAAACTGTTTTTT
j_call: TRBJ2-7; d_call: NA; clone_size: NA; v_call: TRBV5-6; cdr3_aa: CASSHFDRSYEQYF; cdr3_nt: TGTGCCAGCAGCCACTTCGACAGGTCCTACGAGCAGTACTTC
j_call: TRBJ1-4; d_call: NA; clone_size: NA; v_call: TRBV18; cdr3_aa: CASSLYRDREKLFF; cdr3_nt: TGTGCCAGCTCACTGTACAGGGATCGGGAAAAACTGTTTTTT
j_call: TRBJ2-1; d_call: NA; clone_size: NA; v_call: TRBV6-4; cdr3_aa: CASSAQQSLSYNEQFF; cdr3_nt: TGTGCCAGCAGTGCTCAACAGTCATTGTCCTACAATGAGCAGTTCTTC
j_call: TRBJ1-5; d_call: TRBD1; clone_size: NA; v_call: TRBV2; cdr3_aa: CASKGQGHQPQHF; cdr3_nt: TGTGCCAGCAAGGGACAGGGTCATCAGCCCCAGCATTTT
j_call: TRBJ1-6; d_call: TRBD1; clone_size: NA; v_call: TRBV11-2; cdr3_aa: CASSLVTGGRNSPLHF; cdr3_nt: TGTGCCAGCAGCTTAGTCACAGGGGGCAGGAATTCACCCCTCCACTTT
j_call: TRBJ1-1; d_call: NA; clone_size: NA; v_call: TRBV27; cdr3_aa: CASSHGAGSMNTEAFF; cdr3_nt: TGTGCCAGCAGCCATGGGGCCGGCTCTATGAACACTGAAGCTTTCTTT
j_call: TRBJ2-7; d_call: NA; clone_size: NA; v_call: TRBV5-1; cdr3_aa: CASSLAPIGQIYEQYF; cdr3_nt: TGCGCCAGCAGCTTGGCCCCTATTGGACAGATCTACGAGCAGTACTTC
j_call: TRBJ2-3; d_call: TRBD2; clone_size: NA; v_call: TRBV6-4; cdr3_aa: CASSEFAGGITDTQYF; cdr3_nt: TGTGCCAGCAGTGAATTCGCGGGGGGGATCACAGATACGCAGTATTTT
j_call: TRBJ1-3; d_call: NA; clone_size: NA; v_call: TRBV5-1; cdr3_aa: CASRDGNTDLNTIYF; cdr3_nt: TGCGCCAGCAGGGACGGGAATACCGACCTAAACACCATATATTTT
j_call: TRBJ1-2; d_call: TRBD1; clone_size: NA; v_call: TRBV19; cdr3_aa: CASSRDRVNYGYTF; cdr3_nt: TGTGCCAGTAGTCGGGACAGGGTGAACTATGGCTACACCTTC
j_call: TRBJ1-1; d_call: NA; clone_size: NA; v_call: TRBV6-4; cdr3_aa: CASSDEAHTEAFF; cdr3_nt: TGTGCCAGCAGTGACGAGGCACACACTGAAGCTTTCTTT
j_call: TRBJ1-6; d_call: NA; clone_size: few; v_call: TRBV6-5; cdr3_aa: CASSYPGAAPLHF; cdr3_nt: TGTGCCAGCAGTTACCCCGGAGCGGCACCCCTCCACTTT
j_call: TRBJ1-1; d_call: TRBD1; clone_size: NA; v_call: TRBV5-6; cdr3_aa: CASSLIQGEGESEAFF; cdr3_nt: TGTGCCAGCAGCCTGATACAGGGGGAAGGGGAGTCTGAAGCTTTCTTT
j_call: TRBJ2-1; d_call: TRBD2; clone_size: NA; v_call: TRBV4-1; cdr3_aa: CASSTSGDEQFF; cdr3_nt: TGCGCCAGCAGCACTAGCGGGGATGAGCAGTTCTTC
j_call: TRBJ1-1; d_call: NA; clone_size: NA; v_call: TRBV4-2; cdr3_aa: CASSQVSPDSQAFF; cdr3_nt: TGTGCCAGCAGCCAAGTAAGCCCCGACAGCCAAGCTTTCTTT
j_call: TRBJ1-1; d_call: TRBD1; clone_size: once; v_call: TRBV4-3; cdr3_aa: CASSQGGGQGAEAFF; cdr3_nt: TGCGCCAGCAGCCAAGGTGGGGGACAGGGGGCTGAAGCTTTCTTT
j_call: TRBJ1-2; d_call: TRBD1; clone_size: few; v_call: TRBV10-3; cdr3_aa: CAISEAFRTGGYGYTF; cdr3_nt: TGTGCCATCAGTGAGGCATTCCGGACAGGGGGCTATGGCTACACCTTC
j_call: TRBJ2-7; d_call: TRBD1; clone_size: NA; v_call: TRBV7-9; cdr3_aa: CASSSTGTGDYEQYF; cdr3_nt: TGTGCCAGCAGCTCTACCGGGACAGGGGACTACGAGCAGTACTTC
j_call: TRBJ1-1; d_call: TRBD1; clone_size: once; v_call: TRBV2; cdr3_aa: CASSGQGYTEAFF; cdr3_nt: TGTGCCAGTTCGGGACAGGGTTACACTGAAGCTTTCTTT
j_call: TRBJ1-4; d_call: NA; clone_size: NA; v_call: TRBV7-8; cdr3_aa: CASSPTGILGWSEKLFF; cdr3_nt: TGTGCCAGCAGCCCGACAGGTATCCTGGGATGGTCTGAAAAACTGTTTTTT
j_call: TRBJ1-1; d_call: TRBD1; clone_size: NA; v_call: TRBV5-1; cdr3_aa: CASSLRTGGSSEAFF; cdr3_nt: TGCGCCAGCAGCTTAAGGACAGGGGGCTCCTCTGAAGCTTTCTTT
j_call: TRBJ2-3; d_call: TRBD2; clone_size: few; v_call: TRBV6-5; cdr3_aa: CASSRVAGSTDTQYF; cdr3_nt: TGTGCCAGCAGTCGAGTAGCGGGGAGCACAGATACGCAGTATTTT
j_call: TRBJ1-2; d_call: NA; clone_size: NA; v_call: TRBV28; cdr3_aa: CASSRVQEDYGYTF; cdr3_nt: TGTGCCAGCAGTAGGGTCCAGGAGGACTATGGCTACACCTTC
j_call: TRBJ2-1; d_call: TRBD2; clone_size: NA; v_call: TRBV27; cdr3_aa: CASSPGLAGYNEQFF; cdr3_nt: TGTGCCAGCAGTCCGGGACTAGCGGGTTACAATGAGCAGTTCTTC
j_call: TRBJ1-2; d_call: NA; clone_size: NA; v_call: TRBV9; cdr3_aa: CASSVGTDSYGYTF; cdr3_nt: TGTGCCAGCAGCGTAGGAACAGATTCTTATGGCTACACCTTC
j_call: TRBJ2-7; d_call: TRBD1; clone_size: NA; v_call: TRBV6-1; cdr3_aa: CASSVDRDRFYEQYF; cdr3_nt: TGTGCCAGCAGTGTCGACCGGGACAGGTTTTACGAGCAGTACTTC
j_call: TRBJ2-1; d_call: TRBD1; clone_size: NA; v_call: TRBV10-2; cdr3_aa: CASTRQGNEQFF; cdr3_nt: TGCGCCAGCACCAGACAGGGCAATGAGCAGTTCTTC
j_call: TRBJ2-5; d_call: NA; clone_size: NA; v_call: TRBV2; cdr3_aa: CASSDSALRETQYF; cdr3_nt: TGTGCCAGCAGTGACTCGGCGCTACGGGAGACCCAGTACTTC
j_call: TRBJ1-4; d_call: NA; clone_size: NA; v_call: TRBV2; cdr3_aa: CASSSPAPSGDFFEKLFF; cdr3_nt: TGTGCCAGCAGTTCTCCGGCGCCTTCAGGGGATTTTTTTGAAAAACTGTTTTTT
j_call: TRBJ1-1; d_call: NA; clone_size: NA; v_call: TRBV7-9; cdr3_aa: CASSYQAGAGRRTEAFF; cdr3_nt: TGTGCCAGCAGCTACCAAGCGGGGGCAGGTAGACGGACTGAAGCTTTCTTT
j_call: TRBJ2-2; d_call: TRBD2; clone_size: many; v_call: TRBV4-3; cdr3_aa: CASSQAGGHFGELFF; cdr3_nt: TGCGCCAGCAGCCAAGCGGGGGGGCACTTCGGGGAGCTGTTTTTT
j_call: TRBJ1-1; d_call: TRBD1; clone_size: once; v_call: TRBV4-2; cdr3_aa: CASSQVQGVGTEAFF; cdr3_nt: TGTGCCAGCAGCCAAGTTCAGGGGGTTGGTACTGAAGCTTTCTTT